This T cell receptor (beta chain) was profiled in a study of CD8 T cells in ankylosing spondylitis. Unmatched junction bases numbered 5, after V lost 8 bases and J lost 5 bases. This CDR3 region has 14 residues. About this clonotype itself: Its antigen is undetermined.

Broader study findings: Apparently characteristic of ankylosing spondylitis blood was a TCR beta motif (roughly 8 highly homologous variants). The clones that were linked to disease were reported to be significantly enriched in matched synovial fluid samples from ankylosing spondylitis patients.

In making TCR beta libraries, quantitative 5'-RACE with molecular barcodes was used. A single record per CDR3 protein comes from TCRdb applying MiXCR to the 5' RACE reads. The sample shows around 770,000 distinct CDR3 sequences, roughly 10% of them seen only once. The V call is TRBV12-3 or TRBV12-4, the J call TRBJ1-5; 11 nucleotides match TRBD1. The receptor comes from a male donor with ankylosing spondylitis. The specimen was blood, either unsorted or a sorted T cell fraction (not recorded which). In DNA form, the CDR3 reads TGTGCCAGCCAGGGACAGGGGGACGATCAGCCCCAGCATTTT. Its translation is CASQGQGDDQPQHF.